One and the same sample provided the 23 T cell receptor beta chains below, sequenced in a study of cytomegalovirus exposure and HLA in healthy donors (dated by TCRdb to between 2016 and 2019). The library was generated by the immunoSEQ multiplex PCR assay. A mixture of 60 forward primers for TCR Vbeta segments and 13 reverse primers for TCR Jbeta segments was used in the multiplex PCR. In TCRdb, the immuneACCESS table is reduced to in-frame sequences with V and J assigned. These tables do not hold every clone; where another copy was compared, an unresolved V gene accounts for under half, and the others remain unexplained. This sample's table has entries for roughly 39,000 clones. 1% to 1.5% of the sample goes to the ten largest clones. The specimen sequenced was PBMCs. The receptors were gathered from a man between 25 and 39 years old in good health and CMV-seronegative.

The chain recombines TRBV5-4 with TRBJ1-6, with a tentative D call TRBD1 (6 bases). The CDR3 extends over 15 amino acids. The germline CDR1 and CDR2 sequences are SGHNT and YYREEE (reference sequence). V lost 3 bases and J 10 bases, leaving 17 bases between the germline ends. The CDR3 sequence is CASSYNREFGSPLHF. The DNA of the CDR3 is TGTGCCAGCAGCTATAACAGGGAGTTCGGCTCACCCCTCCACTTT.

The chain combines TRBV13 with TRBJ1-1; D gene unclear. The CDR3 spans 14 residues. Germline CDR1 is PRHDT and CDR2 is FYEKMQ (reference sequence). V was cut by 3 bases and J by 5 bases, with 13 bases left in between. Here the CDR3 reads CASSFGILDTEAFF. The CDR3 nucleotides are TGTGCCAGCAGCTTCGGGATACTGGATACTGAAGCTTTCTTT.

The chain uses TRBV19 and TRBJ1-2, with 7 bases that match TRBD1. V lost 6 bases and J lost 6; bases outside the gene matches: 4. This CDR3 contains 12 residues. Germline V CDR1 and CDR2: LNHDA, SQIVND (reference sequence). The DNA for the CDR3 is TGTGCCAGTAGCAACAGGGGCCATGGCTACACCTTC. Translating it yields CASSNRGHGYTF.

The chain links TRBV4-3 to TRBJ1-1; 7 nucleotides match TRBD1. The CDR3 covers 15 residues. Germline V gene lookup returns CDR1 LGHNA and CDR2 YSLEER. V was clipped by 4 bases and J by 1 base; unmatched bases: 6. Here the CDR3 reads CASSRWDRQNTEAFF. The DNA of the CDR3 is TGCGCCAGCAGCCGATGGGACAGACAGAACACTGAAGCTTTCTTT.

This sequence joins TRBV4-1 and TRBJ2-3; perhaps TRBD2 as D (6 bases). CDR3 size: 16 residues. CDR1 is MGHRA and CDR2 is YSYEKL in the germline V gene. The germline V and J ends were trimmed by 4 bases and 4 bases, with 18 bases remaining between them. The CDR3 protein is CASSLGVAWGADTQYF. The CDR3 coding sequence is TGCGCCAGCAGCCTGGGAGTAGCCTGGGGGGCAGATACGCAGTATTTT.

This rearrangement joins TRBV4-3 to TRBJ2-3; D may be TRBD1 (5 bases). Germline CDR1 and CDR2: LGHNA and YSLEER. The CDR3 runs to 13 residues. V dropped 3 bases and J dropped 3 bases, with 7 bases sitting between them. CDR3 coding DNA: TGCGCCAGCAGCCAGGGGCCTACAGATACGCAGTATTTT. It translates to CASSQGPTDTQYF.

The chain joins TRBV4-2 to TRBJ2-1, with TRBD1 as a possible D gene (5 bases). From germline, CDR1 is LGHNA and CDR2 YNFKEQ. Trimming stripped 1 base from V and 0 bases from J, with 10 bases between. The CDR3 is made up of 16 amino acids. CDR3 nucleotides: TGTGCCAGCAGCCAAGGGGGCGGAGACTCCTACAATGAGCAGTTCTTC. Translating it yields CASSQGGGDSYNEQFF.

The gene calls are TRBV27 and TRBJ2-5; 12 bases fit TRBD2. After removal of 2 bases from V and 5 bases from J, the junction contained 3 bases not matched to a gene. The CDR3 length is 15 residues. The germline V gene encodes CDR1 MNHEY and CDR2 SMNVEV (reference sequence). The CDR3 coding sequence is TGTGCCAGCAGTTTAGGGACTAGCGGGCGGGAGACCCAGTACTTC. Its protein is CASSLGTSGRETQYF.

The chain has TRBV30 and TRBJ1-1, with no clear D. The CDR3 has 13 residues. Germline V gene sequence: CDR1 GTSNPN, CDR2 SVGIG (reference sequence). The V gene lost 5 bases and the J gene lost 5 bases, with 15 bases spanning the gap. CDR3: CAWWLQGGTEAFF. CDR3 nucleotides: TGTGCCTGGTGGCTTCAAGGCGGTACTGAAGCTTTCTTT.

This chain uses TRBV6-6 with TRBJ1-3; 9 bases are shared with TRBD1. The CDR3 length is 16 residues. The junction had 6 bases not matched to a gene; V was cut back by 6 bases and J by 0 bases. In germline, CDR1 is MNHNY, CDR2 SVGAGI (reference sequence). Written as DNA, the CDR3 is TGTGCCAGCAGGCCAGTGACAGGGGGCTCTGGAAACACCATATATTTT. Translating gives CASRPVTGGSGNTIYF.

This sequence joins TRBV18 and TRBJ2-3, with a tentative D call TRBD1 (5 bases). In germline, CDR1 is KGHSH, CDR2 LQKENI. Trimming stripped 1 base from V and 0 bases from J, with 11 bases between. CDR3 length: 16 amino acids. The CDR3 DNA reads TGTGCCAGCTCACCACTCTCGACAGCTAGCACAGATACGCAGTATTTT. Protein sequence: CASSPLSTASTDTQYF.

The chain joins TRBV6-5 to TRBJ2-2; D might be TRBD2 (5 bases). The V and J ends lost 6 bases and 6 bases respectively, with 17 bases between them. Germline-derived CDR1 and CDR2 are MNHEY and SVGAGI. The length of the CDR3 is 15 residues. This chain's CDR3 is CASSPLGSLPGELFF. DNA for the CDR3: TGTGCCAGCAGCCCCCTGGGGAGTCTCCCCGGGGAGCTGTTTTTT.

The J gene is TRBJ1-6, the V gene TRBV5-1, with D unclear. Between the trimmed V and J ends, which lost 1 base and 10 bases, there was a span of 18 bases. The germline V gene has CDR1 SGHRS and CDR2 YFSETQ. CDR3 length equals 16 residues. CDR3 region: CASSLTVGSGGSPLHF. Written as DNA, the CDR3 is TGCGCCAGCAGCTTGACCGTGGGGTCAGGAGGCTCACCCCTCCACTTT.

J is TRBJ1-1 and V is TRBV18, with 7 bases matching TRBD1. CDR1 KGHSH and CDR2 LQKENI come from the germline V gene. This CDR3 comprises 14 residues. V gave up 4 bases and J gave up 1 base; unmatched junction bases: 3. CDR3 nucleotides: TGTGCCAGCTCACGGACAGGAGAGAACACTGAAGCTTTCTTT. It specifies CASSRTGENTEAFF.

The genes are TRBV6-4 and TRBJ1-1; 7 bases line up with TRBD1. The V gene end was trimmed by 4 bases and the J gene end by 4 bases; junction bases not matched to a gene: 9. This CDR3 is built from 15 residues. Germline V lookup: CDR1 MRHNA, CDR2 SNTAGT. CDR3 coding DNA: TGTGCCAGCAGTGCCACCCCAGGGGGTGGCACTGAAGCTTTCTTT. Protein: CASSATPGGGTEAFF.

V and J are TRBV7-6 and TRBJ2-7; 12 bases map to TRBD2. V lost 0 bases, J lost 3 bases, and 9 bases stayed unmatched. The CDR3 spans 18 residues. CDR1 and CDR2 from the germline V gene are SGHVS and FNYEAQ. CDR3 in amino acids: CASSLAPSGRDVLYEQYF. DNA of the CDR3: TGTGCCAGCAGCTTAGCCCCTAGCGGGAGGGACGTCCTCTACGAGCAGTACTTC.

The chain employs TRBV4-1 and TRBJ2-7; TRBD1 matches at 7 bases. Looked up from germline, CDR1 is MGHRA and CDR2 is YSYEKL. This CDR3 has 17 amino acids. V was pared by 4 bases and J by 5 bases, with 17 bases of the junction left unmatched. The CDR3 nucleotides are TGCGCCAGCAGCCGCGAATCGGCACAGGGGCCCATCCACGAGCAGTACTTC. The encoded protein is CASSRESAQGPIHEQYF.

The chain uses TRBV11-3 and TRBJ2-7; 7 bases match TRBD2. V was clipped by 2 bases and J by 7 bases; unmatched bases: 8. CDR3 size: 14 residues. Germline loops: CDR1 SGHNT, CDR2 YENEEA. The CDR3 DNA sequence: TGTGCCAGCAGCTTAAGGAGGGGAGCGGGGGAGCAGTACTTC. It encodes CASSLRRGAGEQYF. Together with reference TRBV11-3 and TRBJ2-7, the CDR3 gives the full variable domain: EAGVVQSPRYKIIEKKQPVAFWCNPISGHNTLYWYLQNLGQGPELLIRYENEEAVDDSQLPKDRFSAERLKGVDSTLKIQPAELGDSAVYLCASSLRRGAGEQYFGPGTRLTVT.

J is TRBJ2-7 and V is TRBV7-2; 13 nucleotides line up with TRBD2. Germline loops: CDR1 SGHTA, CDR2 FQGNSA. CDR3 length equals 15 residues. Losses at the gene ends were 5 bases for V and 2 bases for J; bases not matched to a gene: 3. The DNA for the CDR3 is TGTGCCAGCAGCGCCGGGACTAGCGGGGCCTACGAGCAGTACTTC. It encodes CASSAGTSGAYEQYF.

J is TRBJ2-1 and V is TRBV20-1; 7 nucleotides line up with TRBD1. V gave up 7 bases and J gave up 8 bases; unmatched junction bases: 5. The CDR3 has 11 residues. The germline V gene has CDR1 DFQATT and CDR2 SNEGSKA (reference sequence). The CDR3 DNA reads TGCAGTGTGCAAGGGGGCGATGAGCAGTTCTTC. Protein sequence: CSVQGGDEQFF.

This sequence joins TRBV4-2 and TRBJ1-3; 7 nucleotides agree with TRBD1. From germline, CDR1 is LGHNA and CDR2 YNFKEQ. The CDR3 totals 16 residues. Losses at the gene ends were 0 bases for V and 4 bases for J; bases not matched to a gene: 6. CDR3 DNA: TGTGCCAGCAGCCAAGAGACAGGGCGGGAAGGAAACACCATATATTTT. Encoded protein: CASSQETGREGNTIYF.

V and J are TRBV15 and TRBJ2-1; 9 nucleotides line up with TRBD1. V dropped 0 bases and J dropped 7; count of bases not matched to a gene: 7. CDR1 LNHNV and CDR2 YYDKDF come from the germline V gene (reference sequence). The CDR3 is made up of 16 amino acids. The CDR3 DNA reads as TGTGCCACCAGCAGAGATCGGGACAGGGTAACAAATGAGCAGTTCTTC. Translated: CATSRDRDRVTNEQFF.

The V and J genes are TRBV2 and TRBJ1-1; D not certain. The length of the CDR3 is 13 residues. Germline CDR1 reads SNHLY; CDR2 reads FYNNEI. V lost 8 bases and J 1 base, leaving 11 bases between the germline ends. DNA for the CDR3: TGTGCCAGCTACAGTACCTCGAACACTGAAGCTTTCTTT. The encoded protein is CASYSTSNTEAFF.